The 32 T cell receptor beta chains given below trace back to one sample, sequenced in a study of response to subunit inactivated influenza vaccine (dated by TCRdb to the late 2010s). The method was RT-PCR. Sequenced using an Illumina HiSeq 2500. TCRdb reran the public reads through fastp at Q25 and MiXCR, keeping productive beta chains. Under each unique CDR3 protein, matching rows form one entry showing the most common genes and DNA. This sample lists hundreds of thousands of distinct CDR3 sequences; about 20% were detected once. Around 10% of the sample goes to the ten largest clones. The input for sequencing was PBMCs from blood, taken about 20 months after vaccination. The receptors were sampled from a man between 50 and 70 years old who received an inactivated influenza vaccine. Donor details come from another sample of the same person, matched by shared clones.

V is TRBV5-1 and J is TRBJ2-1, with 9 nucleotides matching TRBD1. The CDR3 totals 16 residues. Trimming at V came to 0 bases and at J to 1 base, leaving 2 bases not matched to a gene. From germline, CDR1 is SGHRS and CDR2 YFSETQ. CDR3 residues: CASSLADRGSYNEQFF. CDR3 coding DNA: TGCGCCAGCAGCTTGGCGGACAGGGGTTCCTACAATGAGCAGTTCTTC.

The chain employs TRBV20-1 and TRBJ2-4, with 10 bases that match TRBD2. The CDR3 is made up of 13 amino acids. The junction had 3 bases not matched to a gene; V was cut back by 6 bases and J by 4 bases. The germline gives CDR1 DFQATT, CDR2 SNEGSKA (reference sequence). This CDR3 reads CSAETSGKNIQYF. The CDR3, as DNA: TGCAGTGCGGAGACTAGCGGGAAAAACATTCAGTACTTC.

This clonotype was seen more than once but under ten times. The J gene is TRBJ2-1, the V gene TRBV6-2 or TRBV6-3, with 7 bases lining up with TRBD1. This CDR3 region has 15 residues. In germline, CDR1 is MNHEY, CDR2 SVGEGT. V was clipped by 6 bases and J by 4 bases; unmatched bases: 9. The chain's CDR3 is CASRRTGTEYNEQFF. The CDR3 DNA sequence: TGTGCCAGCAGAAGAACCGGGACAGAGTACAATGAGCAGTTCTTC.

This clonotype was observed a handful of times. V is TRBV7-2 and J is TRBJ2-5; 9 bases fit TRBD2. J lost 4 bases, V lost 5 bases, and 14 bases had no gene match. In germline, CDR1 is SGHTA, CDR2 FQGNSA. CDR3 size: 17 residues. This CDR3 is CASSKSTIAGVGETQYF. The CDR3 region has the DNA TGTGCCAGCAGCAAATCGACGATAGCGGGAGTAGGAGAGACCCAGTACTTC.

This clonotype was seen a handful of times. The chain is built from TRBV12-3 or TRBV12-4 and TRBJ2-1, with TRBD2 matching over 7 bases. Germline trimming cut 2 bases from V and 3 bases from J; bases unmatched to any gene: 4. The CDR3 spans 15 residues. CDR3 amino acids: CASSLPGLGYNEQFF. CDR3 in DNA: TGTGCCAGCAGTTTACCCGGACTAGGCTACAATGAGCAGTTCTTC.

There are a few counts of this clonotype. The V and J genes are TRBV12-3 or TRBV12-4 and TRBJ1-1; 7 positions agree with TRBD1. Losses at the gene ends were 2 bases for V and 1 base for J; bases not matched to a gene: 10. This CDR3 comprises 17 residues. This CDR3 is CASSLYPGQQPNTEAFF. The CDR3 nucleotides are TGTGCCAGCAGTTTATACCCGGGACAGCAGCCGAACACTGAAGCTTTCTTT.

This clonotype was seen more than once but under ten times. The chain links TRBV7-2 to TRBJ1-5, with 8 bases that match TRBD1. Germline CDR1 reads SGHTA; CDR2 reads FQGNSA. The V segment lost 4 bases and the J segment 6 bases; nucleotides outside the gene matches: 5. The CDR3 has 14 residues. The CDR3 is CASSSTGVTQPQHF. The CDR3 bases are TGTGCCAGCAGCTCGACAGGGGTAACTCAGCCCCAGCATTTT. Complete variable domain (other parts from reference TRBV7-2 and TRBJ1-5): GAGVSQSPSNKVTEKGKDVELRCDPISGHTALYWYRQSLGQGLEFLIYFQGNSAPDKSGLPSDRFSAERTGGSVSTLTIQRTQQEDSAVYLCASSSTGVTQPQHFGDGTRLSIL.

This clonotype was observed a few times. This chain joins TRBV12-3 or TRBV12-4 and TRBJ2-3; 9 nucleotides align to TRBD1. This CDR3 is 16 amino acids long. V gave up 5 bases and J gave up 2 bases; unmatched junction bases: 8. CDR3 nucleotides: TGTGCCAGCAGTCCTGCGGGGACAGGGAACACAGATACGCAGTATTTT. Protein sequence: CASSPAGTGNTDTQYF.

There are a few counts of this clonotype. Written as DNA, the CDR3 is TGTGCCAGCATGCAGGGTGGCTATGGCTACACCTTC. It translates to CASMQGGYGYTF. The rearrangement uses TRBV5-6 and TRBJ1-2; tentatively, D is TRBD1 (5 bases). V lost 6 bases, J lost 4 bases, and 10 bases lay in between. CDR1 is SGHDT and CDR2 is YYEEEE in the germline V gene. The CDR3 runs to 12 residues.

The chain combines TRBV30 with TRBJ1-1, with D unresolved. V was shortened by 5 bases and J by 0 bases, with 4 bases between the two germline ends. The CDR3 runs 11 residues. Germline V gene lookup returns CDR1 GTSNPN and CDR2 SVGIG (reference sequence). Written as DNA, the CDR3 is TGTGCCTGGGACGTGAACACTGAAGCTTTCTTT. Protein sequence: CAWDVNTEAFF.

The rearrangement uses TRBV28 and TRBJ2-1; weak D call: TRBD2 (6 bases). CDR1 and CDR2 from the germline V gene are MDHEN and SYDVKM. V was pared by 7 bases and J by 7 bases, with 17 bases between. This CDR3 has 14 residues. The CDR3 region is CASTLRGIGNEQFF. In nucleotides, the CDR3 is TGTGCCAGCACCCTTCGGGGGATCGGGAATGAGCAGTTCTTC. The whole variable domain, remainder taken from reference TRBV28 and TRBJ2-1, is DVKVTQSSRYLVKRTGEKVFLECVQDMDHENMFWYRQDPGLGLRLIYFSYDVKMKEKGDIPEGYSVSREKKERFSLILESASTNQTSMYLCASTLRGIGNEQFFGPGTRLTVL.

The chain carries TRBV7-9 and TRBJ2-3, with a weak D call TRBD2 (6 bases). From germline, CDR1 is SEHNR and CDR2 FQNEAQ (reference sequence). The length of the CDR3 is 16 residues. V lost 6 bases and J lost 1, with 17 bases in between. The CDR3 reads CASSSGETWGTDTQYF. The CDR3 nucleotides read TGTGCCAGCAGTTCGGGGGAGACGTGGGGCACAGATACGCAGTATTTT.

This sequence joins TRBV5-6 and TRBJ2-1, with 10 bases that match TRBD1. This CDR3 spans 15 amino acids. V lost 4 bases to trimming and J lost 6 bases; unmatched junction nucleotides: 7. Per the germline V gene, CDR1 is SGHDT and CDR2 is YYEEEE. CDR3 region: CASSIPGQGTNEQFF. CDR3 DNA sequence: TGTGCCAGCAGCATCCCGGGACAGGGGACCAATGAGCAGTTCTTC.

This clonotype was observed a handful of times. The V and J genes are TRBV6-5 and TRBJ2-2; 7 bases fit TRBD2. J gave up 7 bases and V 1 base, and 6 bases lay outside the gene matches. CDR1 and CDR2 from the germline V gene are MNHEY and SVGAGI. The CDR3 has 15 residues. The CDR3 sequence is CASSYLSGGVGELFF. CDR3 coding DNA: TGTGCCAGCAGTTACTTATCGGGGGGAGTCGGGGAGCTGTTTTTT.

This clonotype was seen a single time. The rearrangement uses TRBV29-1 and TRBJ2-3, with 15 bases lining up with TRBD2. The J segment lost 6 bases and the V segment lost 6 bases, leaving 16 bases of the junction unmatched. Germline values: CDR1 SQVTM, CDR2 ANQGSEA. This CDR3 region has 18 residues. The CDR3 region is CSVGAPGTSGRPQDTQYF. For the CDR3, the DNA is TGCAGCGTAGGAGCCCCCGGGACTAGCGGGAGGCCCCAGGATACGCAGTATTTT.

This clonotype was detected many times. This chain uses TRBV5-1 with TRBJ1-6; 10 positions agree with TRBD1. In germline, CDR1 is SGHRS, CDR2 YFSETQ. J was trimmed by 4 bases and V by 4 bases; bases with no gene match: 11. The CDR3 is 18 residues long. The CDR3 reads CASSDIAGQGVYNSPLHF. For the CDR3, the DNA is TGCGCCAGCAGCGATATCGCCGGACAGGGGGTATATAATTCACCCCTCCACTTT.

J is TRBJ1-6 and V is TRBV20-1; maybe TRBD1 (5 bases). Trimming took off 0 bases at V and 7 bases at J, with 16 bases between the two ends. The CDR3 has 16 residues. Per the germline V gene, CDR1 is DFQATT and CDR2 is SNEGSKA (reference sequence). The CDR3: CSARDFGDGSNSPLHF. The DNA of the CDR3 is TGCAGTGCTAGAGATTTTGGGGACGGATCGAATTCACCCCTCCACTTT.

This clonotype was seen more than once but under ten times. V and J are TRBV10-3 and TRBJ2-7; 8 bases are a match to TRBD2. The V gene end was trimmed by 10 bases and the J gene end by 4 bases; junction bases not matched to a gene: 12. Germline V lookup: CDR1 ENHRY, CDR2 SYGVKD. The CDR3 is 14 amino acids. The CDR3 DNA reads as TGTGCCACCTTAGGGTTAGAGCGGGGGTACGAGCAGTACTTC. Its translation is CATLGLERGYEQYF.

This clonotype was detected only a few times. The rearrangement uses TRBV20-1 and TRBJ1-2, with a tentative D call TRBD1 (5 bases). This CDR3 has 16 residues. Per the germline V gene, CDR1 is DFQATT and CDR2 is SNEGSKA (reference sequence). Between the trimmed V and J ends, which lost 5 bases and 4 bases, there was a span of 23 bases. The CDR3: CSAEDRDQLYRYGYTF. CDR3 coding DNA: TGCAGTGCTGAGGACCGGGACCAACTTTACCGCTATGGCTACACCTTC.

This clonotype was observed a few times. This chain links TRBV28 with TRBJ1-5; TRBD1 might be the D (5 bases). Trimming removed 4 bases from V and 2 bases from J, with 21 bases in between. CDR3 length: 18 residues. Germline V gene sequence: CDR1 MDHEN, CDR2 SYDVKM. The CDR3 here is CASSSSIPGGFGNQPQHF. Written as DNA, the CDR3 is TGTGCCAGCAGTTCGTCTATACCTGGGGGTTTCGGCAATCAGCCCCAGCATTTT.

This rearrangement joins TRBV20-1 to TRBJ2-2; D unclear. CDR1 DFQATT and CDR2 SNEGSKA come from the germline V gene (reference sequence). Between the trimmed V and J ends, which lost 0 bases and 0 bases, there was a span of 14 bases. The CDR3 is made up of 17 amino acids. CDR3 residues: CSARDSTPRTNTGELFF. CDR3 coding DNA: TGCAGTGCTAGAGATTCAACCCCGCGTACGAACACCGGGGAGCTGTTTTTT.

V gene TRBV2 combines with J gene TRBJ2-5; D not resolved. Trimming left V 4 bases short and J 5 bases short, with 14 bases between. CDR1 and CDR2 (germline): SNHLY, FYNNEI. The CDR3 covers 14 residues. As DNA, the CDR3 is TGTGCCAGCAGTGGGATTGGGTATCGGGAGACCCAGTACTTC. Translated, it gives CASSGIGYRETQYF.

DNA of the CDR3: TGTGCCAGCAGCTTAGGGACAGGGATGACCGGGGAGCTGTTTTTT. Its protein product is CASSLGTGMTGELFF. The gene calls are TRBV7-2 and TRBJ2-2; 8 positions match TRBD1. This CDR3 contains 15 residues. The V segment lost 1 base and the J segment 5 bases; nucleotides outside the gene matches: 3. Germline CDR1 SGHTA, CDR2 FQGNSA. The full variable domain, with the rest looked up from reference TRBV7-2 and TRBJ2-2, is GAGVSQSPSNKVTEKGKDVELRCDPISGHTALYWYRQSLGQGLEFLIYFQGNSAPDKSGLPSDRFSAERTGGSVSTLTIQRTQQEDSAVYLCASSLGTGMTGELFFGEGSRLTVL.

This clonotype has just a few counts. This chain uses TRBV12-3 or TRBV12-4 with TRBJ1-3; no clear D gene. The CDR3 is 14 residues long. The V end lost 3 bases, the J end lost 4 bases, and 10 bases lay between the germline ends. CDR3 protein: CASSFVSSGNTIYF. The CDR3 nucleotides are TGTGCCAGCAGTTTCGTCAGCTCAGGAAACACCATATATTTT.

This chain uses TRBV12-3 or TRBV12-4 with TRBJ2-3, with 11 bases fitting TRBD1. The CDR3 has 18 residues. Trimming removed 5 bases from V and 1 base from J; junction bases left unmatched: 11. The CDR3 spells CASSLPSGTGGGTDTQYF. The CDR3 DNA is TGTGCCAGCAGTCTCCCATCCGGGACAGGGGGAGGCACAGATACGCAGTATTTT.

A few counts support this clonotype. The chain carries TRBV6-5 and TRBJ2-1, with 11 bases aligning to TRBD2. V shed 6 bases and J 3 bases; nucleotides not matched to a gene: 4. Germline CDR1 reads MNHEY; CDR2 reads SVGAGI. The length of the CDR3 is 15 residues. In DNA form, the CDR3 reads TGTGCCAGCAGCTTAGCGGGGGGGTTCTACAATGAGCAGTTCTTC. Translation gives CASSLAGGFYNEQFF.

This clonotype was seen a handful of times. V gene TRBV6-1 combines with J gene TRBJ1-2; D unclear. V lost 7 bases to trimming and J lost 2 bases, with 11 bases between them. Germline lookup yields CDR1 MNHNS and CDR2 SASEGT. The CDR3 is 13 residues long. The CDR3 sequence: CASKRVGNYGYTF. CDR3 nucleotides: TGTGCCAGCAAAAGGGTGGGCAACTATGGCTACACCTTC.

This clonotype has a handful of counts. The germline gene is not matched at one end of the junction; a read error may be the cause. The chain recombines TRBV7-7 with TRBJ2-2; no reliable D call. Per the germline V gene, CDR1 is SSHAT and CDR2 is FNYEAQ (reference sequence). There are 13 residues in the CDR3. The CDR3 protein is CASSLRAPGELFF. As DNA, the CDR3 is TGTGCTAGCAGCCTCCGGGCCCCCGGGGAGCTGTTTTTT.

This clonotype has only a few counts. The chain employs TRBV5-6 and TRBJ2-7, with a tentative D call TRBD2 (6 bases). Trimming pared 0 bases from V and 3 bases from J, leaving 22 bases between. Germline V gene sequence: CDR1 SGHDT, CDR2 YYEEEE. The CDR3 covers 18 residues. The CDR3 loop reads CASSLAVLLGSGYYEQYF. For the CDR3, the DNA is TGTGCCAGCAGCTTGGCCGTTCTGCTGGGTAGCGGATACTACGAGCAGTACTTC.

This clonotype has only a few counts. The chain joins TRBV29-1 to TRBJ2-2, with 11 bases fitting TRBD2. The CDR3 covers 16 residues. V was pared by 3 bases and J by 2 bases, with 5 bases of the junction left unmatched. Germline V lookup: CDR1 SQVTM, CDR2 ANQGSEA. The CDR3 here is CSVELRLAGNTGELFF. CDR3 coding DNA: TGCAGCGTTGAGCTACGACTAGCGGGAAACACCGGGGAGCTGTTTTTT.

For the CDR3, the DNA is TGCGCCAGCAGCCAGGCAGGGACAGGGAGCACAGATACGCAGTATTTT. The encoded protein is CASSQAGTGSTDTQYF. The V and J genes are TRBV5-1 and TRBJ2-3, with 9 bases matching TRBD1. The J segment lost 0 bases and the V segment lost 4 bases, leaving 6 bases of the junction unmatched. The CDR3 spans 16 residues. Germline V gene sequence: CDR1 SGHRS, CDR2 YFSETQ.

This clonotype was counted only a few times. V gene TRBV5-1 combines with J gene TRBJ2-4; D tentatively reads TRBD1 or TRBD2 (5 bases each). Trimming left V 0 bases short and J 7 bases short, with 17 bases between. Per germline, CDR1 SGHRS and CDR2 YFSETQ. The CDR3 extends over 16 amino acids. In DNA, the CDR3 is TGCGCCAGCAGCTTGGGCTCCCAGGGATGGGGGAACATTCAGTACTTC. Its protein is CASSLGSQGWGNIQYF. Full variable domain (rest looked up from reference TRBV5-1 and TRBJ2-4): KAGVTQTPRYLIKTRGQQVTLSCSPISGHRSVSWYQQTPGQGLQFLFEYFSETQRNKGNFPGRFSGRQFSNSRSEMNVSTLELGDSALYLCASSLGSQGWGNIQYFGAGTRLSVL.